The source of this T cell receptor (beta chain) is a study of T cell repertoires in aging, cancer and after chemotherapy. Study-level background: Healthy donor repertoires were recorded over several months to years and showed clear clonal overlap. Study observations and caveats: Median generation probability rose over the chemotherapy interval in each cancer cohort, suggesting rebound thymic output.

Peripheral blood genomic DNA, not sorted cells or RNA, was the template. TRB rearrangements spanning V, D and J were amplified using mixed TRB-A/B primers. TCRdb redid the calling of the multiplex PCR reads with MiXCR, one entry per CDR3 protein. This table holds just under 10,000 distinct CDR3 sequences, approximately 40% found once. On this clonotype: What it binds is not known.

Sequencing was done on a sample of blood. The TCR was taken from a human donor in good health.

The CDR3 reads CASSYEWAVGNTEAFF. The CDR3 DNA reads TGTGCCAGCAGTTACGAGTGGGCGGTGGGTAACACTGAAGCTTTCTTT. V gene TRBV6-5 combines with J gene TRBJ1-1; D gene ambiguous. V lost 2 bases to trimming and J lost 2 bases, with 15 bases between them. The germline V gene has CDR1 MNHEY and CDR2 SVGAGI. This CDR3 is 16 amino acids long.